Listed here are 21 T cell receptor beta chains from one sample, sequenced in a study of T cell changes during pregnancy in multiple sclerosis. Sequencing was performed with immunoSEQ multiplex PCR; in TCRdb, only in-frame clones are kept and a portion is missing. The table shows approximately 46,000 clones, with 90% to 95% occurring only once. The material was CD4+ T cells from peripheral blood mononuclear cells, obtained after pregnancy. The receptors were gathered from a female donor with multiple sclerosis, enrolled in a pregnancy study.

This rearrangement joins TRBV27 to TRBJ1-5, with D possibly TRBD1 on 5 matching bases. The V and J ends lost 5 bases and 2 bases respectively, with 16 bases between them. There are 16 residues in the CDR3. The germline gives CDR1 MNHEY, CDR2 SMNVEV (reference sequence). Written as DNA, the CDR3 is TGTGCCAGCAGTACTCACAGGCGCCTGGGCAATCAGCCCCAGCATTTT. Protein product: CASSTHRRLGNQPQHF.

The chain recombines TRBV2 with TRBJ1-5; 10 nucleotides line up with TRBD1. The J segment lost 2 bases and the V segment lost 6 bases, leaving 7 bases of the junction unmatched. This CDR3 comprises 16 residues. Germline V lookup: CDR1 SNHLY, CDR2 FYNNEI. Here the CDR3 DNA reads TGTGCCAGCAGGGCCGGGACAGGGGAAGGCAATCAGCCCCAGCATTTT. Amino acids: CASRAGTGEGNQPQHF.

The chain couples TRBV15 to TRBJ2-1; TRBD2 matches at 7 bases. The CDR3 sequence is 15 residues long. Germline trimming cut 1 base from V and 6 bases from J; bases unmatched to any gene: 6. Germline loops: CDR1 LNHNV, CDR2 YYDKDF (reference sequence). Here the CDR3 DNA reads TGTGCCACCAGCAGAGGGCCAGCGGGGACCAATGAGCAGTTCTTC. Its translation is CATSRGPAGTNEQFF.

J is TRBJ1-1 and V is TRBV5-1, with TRBD1 matching over 8 bases. CDR1 and CDR2 from the germline V gene are SGHRS and YFSETQ. The V segment lost 3 bases and the J segment 4 bases; nucleotides outside the gene matches: 5. The CDR3 sequence is 14 residues long. CDR3 region: CASSSGQGGTEAFF. The CDR3 nucleotides read TGCGCCAGCAGCTCAGGACAGGGCGGCACTGAAGCTTTCTTT.

The chain links TRBV29-1 to TRBJ1-1; D is ambiguous. V was shortened by 7 bases and J by 3 bases, with 6 bases between the two germline ends. This CDR3 region has 10 residues. From germline, CDR1 is SQVTM and CDR2 ANQGSEA. CDR3 loop: CSAGHTEAFF. In nucleotides, the CDR3 is TGCAGCGCCGGTCACACTGAAGCTTTCTTT. Full variable domain (rest looked up from reference TRBV29-1 and TRBJ1-1): SAVISQKPSRDICQRGTSLTIQCQVDSQVTMMFWYRQQPGQSLTLIATANQGSEATYESGFVIDKFPISRPNLTFSTLTVSNMSPEDSSIYLCSAGHTEAFFGQGTRLTVV.

The genes are TRBV29-1 and TRBJ2-3, with TRBD1 matching 9 bases. CDR1 and CDR2 from the germline V gene are SQVTM and ANQGSEA. The CDR3 loop spans 14 amino acids. With V trimmed by 6 bases and J by 1 base, 5 bases remained unmatched. The CDR3 region has the DNA TGCAGCGTGTTACAGGGGGCAGGCACAGATACGCAGTATTTT. This sequence encodes CSVLQGAGTDTQYF.

V gene TRBV5-4 combines with J gene TRBJ2-3; possibly TRBD2 for D (5 bases). The CDR3 is made up of 15 amino acids. CDR1 is SGHNT and CDR2 is YYREEE in the germline V gene (reference sequence). V was clipped by 2 bases and J by 2 bases, with 12 bases between them. The chain's CDR3 is CASSFKLGNTDTQYF. As DNA, the CDR3 is TGTGCCAGCAGCTTTAAACTAGGTAACACAGATACGCAGTATTTT.

The chain is built from TRBV2 and TRBJ2-7; a weak D match, TRBD1 (6 bases). The CDR3 is made up of 15 amino acids. Germline CDR1 is SNHLY and CDR2 is FYNNEI. V lost 7 bases and J lost 2, with 18 bases in between. The CDR3 loop reads CASTGPRGRAYEQYF. Here the CDR3 DNA reads TGTGCCAGCACCGGTCCTAGGGGGAGAGCCTACGAGCAGTACTTC.

V gene TRBV5-1 combines with J gene TRBJ1-2; TRBD1 matches 7 bases. V shed 4 bases and J 4 bases; nucleotides not matched to a gene: 7. The germline CDR1 and CDR2 sequences are SGHRS and YFSETQ. The CDR3 extends over 14 amino acids. The CDR3 loop is CASSLGTDGYGYTF. The CDR3 nucleotides are TGCGCCAGCAGCCTCGGGACAGACGGCTATGGCTACACCTTC. The full variable domain, completed using reference TRBV5-1 and TRBJ1-2, is KAGVTQTPRYLIKTRGQQVTLSCSPISGHRSVSWYQQTPGQGLQFLFEYFSETQRNKGNFPGRFSGRQFSNSRSEMNVSTLELGDSALYLCASSLGTDGYGYTFGSGTRLTVV.

The CDR3 here is CASSPHGGVMTQYF. CDR3 bases: TGTGCCAGCAGCCCCCACGGGGGAGTTATGACCCAGTACTTC. J is TRBJ2-5 and V is TRBV7-9, with TRBD2 as a possible D gene (6 bases). This CDR3 has 14 amino acids. Germline CDR1 and CDR2: SEHNR and FQNEAQ (reference sequence). Trimming removed 5 bases from V and 7 bases from J, with 17 bases in between. Full variable domain (missing parts from reference TRBV7-9 and TRBJ2-5): DTGVSQNPRHKITKRGQNVTFRCDPISEHNRLYWYRQTLGQGPEFLTYFQNEAQLEKSRLLSDRFSAERPKGSFSTLEIQRTEQGDSAMYLCASSPHGGVMTQYFGPGTRLLVL.

J is TRBJ2-7 and V is TRBV28, with TRBD2 matching over 7 bases. The CDR3 is 12 amino acids. CDR1 and CDR2 (germline): MDHEN, SYDVKM. The V gene end was trimmed by 5 bases and the J gene end by 7 bases; junction bases not matched to a gene: 5. The chain's CDR3 is CASSGGGWEQYF. As DNA, the CDR3 is TGTGCCAGCAGTGGGGGGGGGTGGGAGCAGTACTTC.

V is TRBV19 and J is TRBJ2-7, with TRBD2 matching 11 bases. J gave up 3 bases and V 1 base, and 11 bases lay outside the gene matches. This CDR3 spans 18 amino acids. Germline loops: CDR1 LNHDA, CDR2 SQIVND (reference sequence). CDR3 residues: CASSIAKGAGTSGYEQYF. CDR3 DNA: TGTGCCAGTAGTATAGCCAAGGGAGCCGGGACTAGCGGCTACGAGCAGTACTTC.

This chain uses TRBV6-1 with TRBJ2-1; the match to TRBD2 covers 8 bases. The CDR3 is 14 amino acids. Germline V CDR1 and CDR2: MNHNS, SASEGT. V lost 8 bases, J lost 8 bases, and 11 bases stayed unmatched. For the CDR3, the DNA is TGTGCCAGCCTAAGGGGCGGGAGGCGCCATGAGCAGTTCTTC. This translates into CASLRGGRRHEQFF.

The chain uses TRBV18 and TRBJ2-1, with TRBD2 identical over 13 bases. From germline, CDR1 is KGHSH and CDR2 LQKENI. The V and J ends lost 6 bases and 7 bases, in that order; junction bases with no gene match: 9. The CDR3 loop spans 16 amino acids. CDR3 sequence (DNA): TGTGCCAGCTCCCTCCTACTAGCGGGAGGGGGGAATGAGCAGTTCTTC. This sequence encodes CASSLLLAGGGNEQFF.

This clone was counted once. The rearrangement links TRBV5-1 to TRBJ2-7; 10 bases are a match to TRBD2. J was trimmed by 0 bases and V by 0 bases; bases with no gene match: 6. The CDR3 covers 17 residues. The V gene's germline CDR1 is SGHRS and CDR2 YFSETQ. CDR3 residues: CASSLGQSSGSSYEQYF. The DNA of the CDR3 is TGCGCCAGCAGCTTGGGCCAGTCTAGCGGGAGCTCCTACGAGCAGTACTTC. Variable domain in full (rest from reference TRBV5-1 and TRBJ2-7): KAGVTQTPRYLIKTRGQQVTLSCSPISGHRSVSWYQQTPGQGLQFLFEYFSETQRNKGNFPGRFSGRQFSNSRSEMNVSTLELGDSALYLCASSLGQSSGSSYEQYFGPGTRLTVT.

J is TRBJ1-3 and V is TRBV30, with unresolved D. The germline V gene has CDR1 GTSNPN and CDR2 SVGIG (reference sequence). The V end lost 0 bases, the J end lost 3 bases, and 18 bases lay between the germline ends. This CDR3 comprises 17 residues. This chain's CDR3 is CAWSVGLSWAVGNTIYF. CDR3 DNA sequence: TGTGCCTGGAGTGTAGGACTTTCATGGGCAGTTGGAAACACCATATATTTT. The full variable domain, its missing parts supplied by reference TRBV30 and TRBJ1-3, is SQTIHQWPATLVQPVGSPLSLECTVEGTSNPNLYWYRQAAGRGLQLLFYSVGIGQISSEVPQNLSASRPQDRQFILSSKKLLLSDSGFYLCAWSVGLSWAVGNTIYFGEGSWLTVV.

V gene TRBV27 combines with J gene TRBJ2-5; a weak D match, TRBD2 (6 bases). The CDR3 runs 16 residues. Trimming took off 1 base at V and 2 bases at J, with 14 bases between the two ends. From germline, CDR1 is MNHEY and CDR2 SMNVEV (reference sequence). The CDR3 spells CASSLYQGGGQETQYF. DNA of the CDR3: TGTGCCAGCAGTTTATACCAGGGAGGAGGACAAGAGACCCAGTACTTC.

The rearrangement joins TRBV10-2 to TRBJ2-5; 16 bases align to TRBD2. CDR1 is WSHSY, CDR2 SAAADI, per germline. J was trimmed by 7 bases and V by 8 bases; bases with no gene match: 7. This CDR3 has 15 amino acids. Written as DNA, the CDR3 is TGCGCCAGCTCGGGACTAGCGGGAGGGGGTGGGACCCAGTACTTC. Translating gives CASSGLAGGGGTQYF.

This chain links TRBV2 with TRBJ2-3, with D possibly TRBD1 on 6 matching bases. CDR3 length equals 16 residues. V was shortened by 3 bases and J by 2 bases, with 15 bases between the two germline ends. Germline CDR1 reads SNHLY; CDR2 reads FYNNEI. CDR3 bases: TGTGCCAGCAGTGACCCAGGGGCCGTGGACACAGATACGCAGTATTTT. Its translation: CASSDPGAVDTDTQYF.

In DNA, the CDR3 is TGCGCCAGCAGCTTGGCCATCGGCGGTGGAAACACCATATATTTT. Amino acid sequence: CASSLAIGGGNTIYF. This chain links TRBV5-1 with TRBJ1-3, with no clear D. The V end was cut by 0 bases, the J end by 3 bases, with 10 bases between. Germline CDR1 is SGHRS and CDR2 is YFSETQ. The CDR3 length is 15 residues.

This clone appeared a single time. The chain has TRBV28 and TRBJ1-5; D gene unclear. Deletions cut 8 bases from V and 8 bases from J, with 4 bases between. Germline V lookup: CDR1 MDHEN, CDR2 SYDVKM. The CDR3 extends over 9 amino acids. CDR3 loop: CASSEPQHF. The CDR3 DNA follows: TGTGCCAGCTCGGAGCCCCAGCATTTT.